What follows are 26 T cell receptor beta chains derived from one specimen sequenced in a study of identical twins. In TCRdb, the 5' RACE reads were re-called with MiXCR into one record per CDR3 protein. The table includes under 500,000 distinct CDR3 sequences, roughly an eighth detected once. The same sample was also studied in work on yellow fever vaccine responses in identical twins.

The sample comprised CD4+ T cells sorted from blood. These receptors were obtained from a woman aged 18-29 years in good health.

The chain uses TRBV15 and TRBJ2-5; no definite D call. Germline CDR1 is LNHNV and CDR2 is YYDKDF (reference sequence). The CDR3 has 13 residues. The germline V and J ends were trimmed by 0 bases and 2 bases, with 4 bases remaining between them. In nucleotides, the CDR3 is TGTGCCACCAGCAGAGAGCTTCAAGAGACCCAGTACTTC. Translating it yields CATSRELQETQYF.

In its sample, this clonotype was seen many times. The CDR3 loop is CSVEGNTEAFF. CDR3 nucleotides: TGCAGCGTTGAAGGGAACACTGAAGCTTTCTTT. This rearrangement joins TRBV29-1 to TRBJ1-1; no definite D call. Trimming cost V 1 base and J 1 base, with 1 base left between them. The CDR3 extends over 11 amino acids. Germline V gene sequence: CDR1 SQVTM, CDR2 ANQGSEA.

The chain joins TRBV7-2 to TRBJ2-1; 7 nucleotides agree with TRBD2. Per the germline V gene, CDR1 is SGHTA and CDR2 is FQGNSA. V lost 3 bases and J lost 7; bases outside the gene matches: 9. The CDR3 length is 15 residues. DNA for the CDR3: TGTGCCAGCAGCTTTTCGAGCGGGAAAGAGAATGAGCAGTTCTTC. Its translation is CASSFSSGKENEQFF. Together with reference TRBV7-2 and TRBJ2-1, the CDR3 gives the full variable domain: GAGVSQSPSNKVTEKGKDVELRCDPISGHTALYWYRQSLGQGLEFLIYFQGNSAPDKSGLPSDRFSAERTGGSVSTLTIQRTQQEDSAVYLCASSFSSGKENEQFFGPGTRLTVL.

The CDR3 coding sequence is TGTGCCAGCAGCCAAGGCTGGCAGGGGGCGATCGAGCAGTACTTC. It translates to CASSQGWQGAIEQYF. This chain links TRBV3-1 with TRBJ2-7; 8 bases map to TRBD1. The CDR3 runs 15 residues. Germline values: CDR1 LGHDT, CDR2 YNNKEL (reference sequence). The V and J ends lost 1 base and 6 bases, in that order; junction bases with no gene match: 8.

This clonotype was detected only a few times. CDR3 sequence reads: CASSLRGIAGGRSYEQYF. The DNA of the CDR3 is TGTGCCAGCAGTTTGAGAGGGATAGCGGGAGGCCGCTCCTACGAGCAGTACTTC. The chain combines TRBV28 with TRBJ2-7, with TRBD2 matching 10 bases. This CDR3 comprises 18 residues. With 3 bases clipped from V and 0 bases from J, the junction kept 11 bases outside the gene matches. The V gene's germline CDR1 is MDHEN and CDR2 SYDVKM. Combining the CDR3 with reference TRBV28 and TRBJ2-7 gives the whole variable domain DVKVTQSSRYLVKRTGEKVFLECVQDMDHENMFWYRQDPGLGLRLIYFSYDVKMKEKGDIPEGYSVSREKKERFSLILESASTNQTSMYLCASSLRGIAGGRSYEQYFGPGTRLTVT.

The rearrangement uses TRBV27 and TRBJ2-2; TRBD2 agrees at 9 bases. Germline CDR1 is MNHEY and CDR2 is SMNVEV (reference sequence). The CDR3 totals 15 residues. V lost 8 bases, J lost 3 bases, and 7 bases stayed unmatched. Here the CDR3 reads CASPLAGEDTGELFF. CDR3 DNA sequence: TGTGCCAGCCCCTTAGCGGGAGAGGACACCGGGGAGCTGTTTTTT.

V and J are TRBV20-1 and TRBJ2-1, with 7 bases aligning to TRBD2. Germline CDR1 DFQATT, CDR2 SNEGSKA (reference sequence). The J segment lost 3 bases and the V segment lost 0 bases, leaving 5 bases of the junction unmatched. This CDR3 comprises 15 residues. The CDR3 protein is CSARDQRTSYNEQFF. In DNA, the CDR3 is TGCAGTGCTAGAGATCAGAGGACTAGCTACAATGAGCAGTTCTTC.

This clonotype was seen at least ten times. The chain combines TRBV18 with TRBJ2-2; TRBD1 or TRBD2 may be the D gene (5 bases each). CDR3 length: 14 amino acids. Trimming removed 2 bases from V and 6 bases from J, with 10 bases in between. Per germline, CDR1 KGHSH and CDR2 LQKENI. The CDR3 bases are TGTGCCAGCTCACCAGCTGGGACGGCCGGGGAGCTGTTTTTT. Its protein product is CASSPAGTAGELFF.

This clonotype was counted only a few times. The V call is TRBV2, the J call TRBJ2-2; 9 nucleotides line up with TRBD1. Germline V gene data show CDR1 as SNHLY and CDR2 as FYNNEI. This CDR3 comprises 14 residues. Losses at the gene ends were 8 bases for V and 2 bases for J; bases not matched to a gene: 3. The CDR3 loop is CASRDRVNTGELFF. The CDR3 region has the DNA TGTGCCAGCCGGGACAGGGTTAACACCGGGGAGCTGTTTTTT.

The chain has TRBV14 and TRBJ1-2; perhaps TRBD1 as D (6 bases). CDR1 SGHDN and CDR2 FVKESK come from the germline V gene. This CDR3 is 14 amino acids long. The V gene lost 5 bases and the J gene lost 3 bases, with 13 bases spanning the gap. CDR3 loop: CASSGQGSYYGYTF. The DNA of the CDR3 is TGTGCCAGCAGCGGGCAGGGGAGTTACTATGGCTACACCTTC. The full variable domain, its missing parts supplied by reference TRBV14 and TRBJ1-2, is EAGVTQFPSHSVIEKGQTVTLRCDPISGHDNLYWYRRVMGKEIKFLLHFVKESKQDESGMPNNRFLAERTGGTYSTLKVQPAELEDSGVYFCASSGQGSYYGYTFGSGTRLTVV.

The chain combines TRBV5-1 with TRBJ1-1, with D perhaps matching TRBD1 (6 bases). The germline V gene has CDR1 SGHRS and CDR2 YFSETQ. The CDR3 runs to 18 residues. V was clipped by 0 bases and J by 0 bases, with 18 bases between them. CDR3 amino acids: CASSLDPTMTGLNTEAFF. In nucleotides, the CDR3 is TGCGCCAGCAGCTTGGACCCTACTATGACAGGTCTGAACACTGAAGCTTTCTTT.

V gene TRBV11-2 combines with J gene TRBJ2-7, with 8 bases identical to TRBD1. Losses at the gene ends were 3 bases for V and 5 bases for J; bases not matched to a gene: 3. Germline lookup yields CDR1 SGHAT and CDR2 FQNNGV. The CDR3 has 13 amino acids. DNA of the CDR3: TGTGCCAGCAGCTTTTCAGGGGGCCACGAGCAGTACTTC. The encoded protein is CASSFSGGHEQYF.

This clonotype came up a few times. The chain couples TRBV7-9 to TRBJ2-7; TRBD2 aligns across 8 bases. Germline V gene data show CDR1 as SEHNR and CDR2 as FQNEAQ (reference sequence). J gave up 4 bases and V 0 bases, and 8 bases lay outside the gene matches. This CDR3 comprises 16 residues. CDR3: CASSLAPGGGPYEQYF. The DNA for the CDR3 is TGTGCCAGCAGCTTAGCGCCGGGGGGGGGCCCATACGAGCAGTACTTC.

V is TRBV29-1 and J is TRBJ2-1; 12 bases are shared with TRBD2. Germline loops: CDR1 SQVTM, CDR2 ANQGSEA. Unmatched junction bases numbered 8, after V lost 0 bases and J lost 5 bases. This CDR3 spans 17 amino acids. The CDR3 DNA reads TGCAGCGTTGAAGATTGGCCGGGACTAGCGGGTAACAATGAGCAGTTCTTC. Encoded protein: CSVEDWPGLAGNNEQFF.

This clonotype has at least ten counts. In DNA, the CDR3 is TGTGCCAGCAGCCAACGACTAGCGGGGGGACGTTCCTACAATGAGCAGTTCTTC. Amino acid sequence: CASSQRLAGGRSYNEQFF. The J gene is TRBJ2-1, the V gene TRBV5-6, with 13 bases matching TRBD2. The CDR3 loop spans 18 amino acids. Germline V gene sequence: CDR1 SGHDT, CDR2 YYEEEE. V dropped 4 bases and J dropped 1; count of bases not matched to a gene: 8.

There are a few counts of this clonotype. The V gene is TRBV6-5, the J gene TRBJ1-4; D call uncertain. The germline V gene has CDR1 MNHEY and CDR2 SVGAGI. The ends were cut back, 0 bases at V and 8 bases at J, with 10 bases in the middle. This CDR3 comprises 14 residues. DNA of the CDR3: TGTGCCAGCAGTTACTCTCTCGTGCAAGAAAAACTGTTTTTT. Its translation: CASSYSLVQEKLFF.

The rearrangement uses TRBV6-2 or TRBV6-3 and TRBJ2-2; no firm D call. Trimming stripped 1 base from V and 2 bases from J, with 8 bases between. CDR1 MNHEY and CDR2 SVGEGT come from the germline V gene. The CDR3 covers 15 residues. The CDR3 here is CASSYYAENTGELFF. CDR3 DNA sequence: TGTGCCAGCAGTTACTACGCGGAAAACACCGGGGAGCTGTTTTTT.

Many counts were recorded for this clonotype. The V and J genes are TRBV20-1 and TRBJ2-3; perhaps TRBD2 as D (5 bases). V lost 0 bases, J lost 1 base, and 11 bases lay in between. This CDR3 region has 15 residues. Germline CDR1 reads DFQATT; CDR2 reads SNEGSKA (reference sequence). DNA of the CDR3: TGCAGTGCTAGAGATTCCCAGGAGGGCACAGATACGCAGTATTTT. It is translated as CSARDSQEGTDTQYF.

CDR3: CASTRGLAGAETQYF. The CDR3 region has the DNA TGCGCCAGCACAAGGGGACTAGCGGGAGCGGAGACCCAGTACTTC. V and J are TRBV5-1 and TRBJ2-5, with 14 bases identical to TRBD2. CDR1 is SGHRS, CDR2 YFSETQ, per germline. V dropped 6 bases and J dropped 5; count of bases not matched to a gene: 6. The CDR3 has 15 residues.

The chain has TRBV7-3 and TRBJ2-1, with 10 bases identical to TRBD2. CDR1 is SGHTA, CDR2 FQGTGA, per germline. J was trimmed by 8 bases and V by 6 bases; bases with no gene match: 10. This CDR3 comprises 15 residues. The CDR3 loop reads CASSTQSGGAYEQFF. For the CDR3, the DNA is TGTGCCAGCAGTACCCAAAGCGGGGGGGCTTATGAGCAGTTCTTC. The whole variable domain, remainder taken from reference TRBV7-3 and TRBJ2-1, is GAGVSQTPSNKVTEKGKYVELRCDPISGHTALYWYRQSLGQGPEFLIYFQGTGAADDSGLPNDRFFAVRPEGSVSTLKIQRTERGDSAVYLCASSTQSGGAYEQFFGPGTRLTVL.

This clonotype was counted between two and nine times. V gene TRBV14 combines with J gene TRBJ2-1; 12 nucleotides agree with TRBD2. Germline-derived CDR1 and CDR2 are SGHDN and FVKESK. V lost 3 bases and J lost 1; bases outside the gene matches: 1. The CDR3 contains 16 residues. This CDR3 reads CASSQTSGSSYNEQFF. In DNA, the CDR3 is TGTGCCAGCAGCCAGACTAGCGGGAGTTCCTACAATGAGCAGTTCTTC.

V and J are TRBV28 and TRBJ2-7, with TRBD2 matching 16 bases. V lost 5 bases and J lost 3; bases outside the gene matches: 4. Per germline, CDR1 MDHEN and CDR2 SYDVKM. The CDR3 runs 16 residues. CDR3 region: CASSGTSGGVVYEQYF. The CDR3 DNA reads TGTGCCAGCAGTGGGACTAGCGGGGGGGTGGTCTACGAGCAGTACTTC. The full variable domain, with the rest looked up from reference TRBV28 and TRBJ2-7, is DVKVTQSSRYLVKRTGEKVFLECVQDMDHENMFWYRQDPGLGLRLIYFSYDVKMKEKGDIPEGYSVSREKKERFSLILESASTNQTSMYLCASSGTSGGVVYEQYFGPGTRLTVT.

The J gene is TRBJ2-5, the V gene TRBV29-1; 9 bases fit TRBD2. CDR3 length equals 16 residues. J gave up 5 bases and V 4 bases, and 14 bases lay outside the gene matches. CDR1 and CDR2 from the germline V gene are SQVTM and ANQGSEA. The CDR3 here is CSVASGPGLARETQYF. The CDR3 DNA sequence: TGCAGCGTTGCCTCAGGGCCGGGACTAGCCCGGGAGACCCAGTACTTC.

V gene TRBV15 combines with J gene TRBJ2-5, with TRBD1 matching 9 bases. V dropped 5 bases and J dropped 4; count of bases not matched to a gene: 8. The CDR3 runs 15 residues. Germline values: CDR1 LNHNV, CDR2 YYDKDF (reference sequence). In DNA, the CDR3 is TGTGCCACCAGCGGAGCTCCGGGACAGGGAGAGACCCAGTACTTC. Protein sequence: CATSGAPGQGETQYF.

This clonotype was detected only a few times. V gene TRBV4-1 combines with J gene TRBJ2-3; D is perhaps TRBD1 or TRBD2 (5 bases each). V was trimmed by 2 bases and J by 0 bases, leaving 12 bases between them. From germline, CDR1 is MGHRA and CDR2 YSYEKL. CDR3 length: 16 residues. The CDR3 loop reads CASSQKVGASTDTQYF. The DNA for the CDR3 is TGCGCCAGCAGCCAAAAGGTCGGGGCTAGCACAGATACGCAGTATTTT.

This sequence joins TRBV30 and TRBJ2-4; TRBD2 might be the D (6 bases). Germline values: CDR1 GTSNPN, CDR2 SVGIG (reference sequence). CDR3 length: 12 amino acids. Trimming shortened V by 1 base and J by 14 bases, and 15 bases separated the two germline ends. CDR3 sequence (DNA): TGTGCCTGGAGTGGGGGACTGGCGGCGGAGTACTTC. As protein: CAWSGGLAAEYF.